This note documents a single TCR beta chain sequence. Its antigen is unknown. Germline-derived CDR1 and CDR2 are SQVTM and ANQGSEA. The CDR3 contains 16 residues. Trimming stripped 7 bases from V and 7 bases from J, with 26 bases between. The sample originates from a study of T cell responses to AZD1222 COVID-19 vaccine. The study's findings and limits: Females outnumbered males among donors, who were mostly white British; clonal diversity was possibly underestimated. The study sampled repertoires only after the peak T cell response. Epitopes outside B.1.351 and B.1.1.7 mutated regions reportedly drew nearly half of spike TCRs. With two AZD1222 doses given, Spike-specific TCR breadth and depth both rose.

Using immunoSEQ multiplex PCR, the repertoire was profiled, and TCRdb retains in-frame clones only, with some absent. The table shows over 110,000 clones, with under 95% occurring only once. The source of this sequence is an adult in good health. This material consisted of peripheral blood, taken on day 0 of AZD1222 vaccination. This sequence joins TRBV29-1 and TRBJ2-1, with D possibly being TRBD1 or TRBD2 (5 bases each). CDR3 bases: TGCAGCGCCGAGGGGACGAGGACGACTGGTGTGAATGAGCAGTTCTTC. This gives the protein CSAEGTRTTGVNEQFF.